The 16 T cell receptor beta chains below were found in one sample sequenced in a study of regulatory T cells in long-lasting Graves disease. Specified time point: persistent/refractory GD, antithyroid drugs over 5 years with positive TRAb. Making the TCR library involved RNA that had been extracted from PBMCs. Relying on iRepertoire HTBI primers and Arm-PCR of CDR3 regions, the team built TCR beta libraries. TCRdb redid the calling of the multiplex PCR reads with MiXCR, one entry per CDR3 protein. The sample lists hundreds of thousands of distinct CDR3 sequences, under 25% occurring once. Sequencing used peripheral blood mononuclear cells (PBMCs), obtained when the disease was refractory, from a patient treated with antithyroid drugs. Receptors originate from a female donor with Graves disease.

This clonotype was counted at least ten times. V gene TRBV28 combines with J gene TRBJ2-7; D is perhaps TRBD1 (6 bases). The CDR3 is made up of 15 amino acids. Trimming removed 6 bases at V and 2 bases at J, with 17 bases between. Germline assignment: CDR1 MDHEN and CDR2 SYDVKM. The CDR3, as DNA: TGTGCCAGCAGCCCCGTGGACAGAGGACCCTACGAGCAGTACTTC. Protein product: CASSPVDRGPYEQYF.

The chain couples TRBV6-2 or TRBV6-3 to TRBJ2-7; perhaps TRBD1 as D (6 bases). Germline V gives CDR1 MNHEY, CDR2 SVGEGT. V was shortened by 1 base and J by 0 bases, with 10 bases between the two germline ends. This CDR3 contains 15 residues. The CDR3 here is CASSYFDRSSYEQYF. Written as DNA, the CDR3 is TGTGCCAGCAGTTACTTCGACAGGTCCTCCTACGAGCAGTACTTC.

This clonotype occurred many times. This sequence joins TRBV20-1 and TRBJ2-7; no clear D gene. The V end lost 0 bases, the J end lost 3 bases, and 6 bases lay between the germline ends. Germline values: CDR1 DFQATT, CDR2 SNEGSKA (reference sequence). CDR3 length: 12 amino acids. CDR3: CSARDHVYEQYF. In DNA, the CDR3 is TGCAGTGCTAGAGATCACGTCTACGAGCAGTACTTC.

This clonotype has ten or more counts. This sequence joins TRBV10-3 and TRBJ1-5, with 9 bases that match TRBD1. CDR1 and CDR2 from the germline V gene are ENHRY and SYGVKD. There are 16 residues in the CDR3. V lost 3 bases and J lost 6; bases outside the gene matches: 9. The CDR3 region has the DNA TGTGCCATCAGTGAAGCCGGGACAGGGACAGGTCAGCCCCAGCATTTT. It yields the protein CAISEAGTGTGQPQHF.

This clonotype was seen repeatedly, ten times or more. The rearrangement uses TRBV12-3 or TRBV12-4 and TRBJ2-7; D remains unclear. The CDR3 is 15 amino acids. The V end lost 1 base, the J end lost 1 base, and 11 bases lay between the germline ends. The CDR3 DNA reads TGTGCCAGCAGTTTAGATTCCAGCGAATCCTACGAGCAGTACTTC. Its protein is CASSLDSSESYEQYF.

This clonotype was seen a few times. The CDR3 sequence: CASRRQDSYNSPLHF. CDR3 coding DNA: TGTGCCAGCAGGCGTCAGGATTCCTATAATTCACCCCTCCACTTT. The rearrangement uses TRBV28 and TRBJ1-6, with D hard to call. This CDR3 is built from 15 residues. Germline V gene lookup returns CDR1 MDHEN and CDR2 SYDVKM. The V and J ends lost 6 bases and 1 base respectively, with 10 bases between them.

This clonotype was counted ten times or more. The chain uses TRBV28 and TRBJ1-1; D perhaps matches TRBD1 (5 bases). This CDR3 has 15 residues. In germline, CDR1 is MDHEN, CDR2 SYDVKM. V lost 5 bases and J lost 1, with 14 bases in between. CDR3 nucleotide sequence: TGTGCCAGCAGTATTACGGAGACAGCGAACACTGAAGCTTTCTTT. This sequence encodes CASSITETANTEAFF.

This clonotype was seen repeatedly, ten times or more. The V gene is TRBV7-2, the J gene TRBJ2-7; D tentatively fits TRBD1 or TRBD2 (5 bases each). CDR3 length: 14 amino acids. Trimming pared 5 bases from V and 9 bases from J, leaving 20 bases between. The germline V gene has CDR1 SGHTA and CDR2 FQGNSA. CDR3 in amino acids: CASSPRDRLLVQYF. The CDR3, as DNA: TGTGCCAGCAGCCCCCGGGACCGGCTTTTGGTGCAGTACTTC.

This chain uses TRBV27 with TRBJ1-2; no clear D gene. The CDR3 runs to 13 residues. CDR1 and CDR2 (germline): MNHEY, SMNVEV (reference sequence). Trimming removed 6 bases from V and 7 bases from J, with 15 bases in between. CDR3 coding DNA: TGTGCCAGCAGCCCCTTGGGGTCCGCTGGCTACACCTTC. The encoded protein is CASSPLGSAGYTF.

This clonotype was found once. The genes are TRBV6-2 or TRBV6-3 and TRBJ2-3, with D tentatively TRBD2 (5 bases). Germline lookup yields CDR1 MNHEY and CDR2 SVGEGT. Trimming took off 5 bases at V and 8 bases at J, with 17 bases between the two ends. The CDR3 has 14 amino acids. CDR3 bases: TGTGCCAGCAGTCACCTTTTCCGGGATTTTACGCAGTATTTT. It yields the protein CASSHLFRDFTQYF.

The gene calls are TRBV18 and TRBJ2-6; 9 nucleotides agree with TRBD1. Germline V gene data show CDR1 as KGHSH and CDR2 as LQKENI. This CDR3 spans 18 amino acids. V lost 8 bases and J lost 1; bases outside the gene matches: 12. CDR3 region: CASPKTGGSVSGANVLTF. The DNA of the CDR3 is TGTGCCAGCCCAAAAACAGGGGGCTCCGTGTCTGGGGCCAACGTCCTGACTTTC.

This clonotype was counted only a few times. The chain is built from TRBV15 and TRBJ2-7, with 9 bases fitting TRBD1. V lost 2 bases and J lost 2; bases outside the gene matches: 4. This CDR3 is 15 amino acids long. CDR1 is LNHNV, CDR2 YYDKDF, per germline (reference sequence). The CDR3 protein is CATSRPGQGTYEQYF. In DNA form, the CDR3 reads TGTGCCACCAGCAGACCAGGACAGGGGACCTACGAGCAGTACTTC.

This rearrangement joins TRBV6-1 to TRBJ2-7, with 11 bases matching TRBD1. V lost 7 bases, J lost 5 bases, and 10 bases stayed unmatched. CDR3 length: 15 residues. Germline CDR1 is MNHNS and CDR2 is SASEGT. DNA for the CDR3: TGTGCCAGCAATTTTCTGGGACAGGGGGGCGACGAGCAGTACTTC. This gives the protein CASNFLGQGGDEQYF.

This clonotype was observed many times. This chain links TRBV7-2 with TRBJ1-2; D might be TRBD1 (6 bases). CDR3 length: 14 residues. The V gene lost 5 bases and the J gene lost 4 bases, with 14 bases spanning the gap. Germline V lookup: CDR1 SGHTA, CDR2 FQGNSA. CDR3 in DNA: TGTGCCAGCAGCGCCGGGGGGGCGATCTATGGCTACACCTTC. The encoded protein is CASSAGGAIYGYTF.

This chain's CDR3 is CASSQEALPHYGYTF. CDR3 in DNA: TGTGCCAGCAGCCAAGAGGCACTTCCCCACTATGGCTACACCTTC. V gene TRBV4-2 combines with J gene TRBJ1-2; D is undetermined. CDR3 size: 15 residues. Between the trimmed V and J ends, which lost 0 bases and 3 bases, there was a span of 11 bases. Per germline, CDR1 LGHNA and CDR2 YNFKEQ.

This clonotype was counted only a few times. The chain couples TRBV7-2 to TRBJ2-3, with D possibly matching TRBD2 (6 bases). The germline V and J ends were trimmed by 8 bases and 3 bases, with 15 bases remaining between them. Looked up from germline, CDR1 is SGHTA and CDR2 is FQGNSA. CDR3 length: 14 residues. In DNA, the CDR3 is TGTGCCAGCGAGCGGGCAAGGAGTACAGATACGCAGTATTTT. Encoded protein: CASERARSTDTQYF. The whole variable domain, remainder taken from reference TRBV7-2 and TRBJ2-3, is GAGVSQSPSNKVTEKGKDVELRCDPISGHTALYWYRQSLGQGLEFLIYFQGNSAPDKSGLPSDRFSAERTGGSVSTLTIQRTQQEDSAVYLCASERARSTDTQYFGPGTRLTVL.